A single sample gave rise to the 13 T cell receptor beta chains below, sequenced in a study of blood T cell repertoires in COVID-19. Generated by immunoSEQ multiplex PCR, the TCRdb table keeps only in-frame clones and is missing some. The profile shows under 300,000 clones, 70% to 90% of them singletons. Material for sequencing was peripheral blood. Source of these receptors: a woman aged 25 to 39 with active or convalescent COVID-19.

This chain uses TRBV4-3 with TRBJ1-1; D is undetermined. Trimming cost V 0 bases and J 5 bases, with 7 bases left between them. The germline gives CDR1 LGHNA, CDR2 YSLEER. The CDR3 is 13 residues long. CDR3 bases: TGCGCCAGCAGCCAAGAGGCGGAGACTGAAGCTTTCTTT. Translating gives CASSQEAETEAFF.

The V call is TRBV6-1, the J call TRBJ1-5; D perhaps matches TRBD1 (5 bases). The CDR3 contains 15 residues. The ends were cut back, 3 bases at V and 5 bases at J, with 14 bases in the middle. Germline V gives CDR1 MNHNS, CDR2 SASEGT. Here the CDR3 DNA reads TGTGCCAGCAGTGACAGGGTAGGAATCCATCAGCCCCAGCATTTT. Translating gives CASSDRVGIHQPQHF.

Comments on this clone: Other DNA sequences in the sample encode the same CDR3. This sequence joins TRBV4-3 and TRBJ1-2; a weak D match, TRBD1 (5 bases). This CDR3 spans 13 amino acids. Deletions cut 0 bases from V and 4 bases from J, with 6 bases between. Germline-derived CDR1 and CDR2 are LGHNA and YSLEER. CDR3 in amino acids: CASSQDRVYGYTF. CDR3 coding DNA: TGCGCCAGCAGCCAAGACAGGGTCTATGGCTACACCTTC.

V is TRBV7-9 and J is TRBJ1-2, with D unclear. V lost 0 bases to trimming and J lost 6 bases, with 11 bases between them. The CDR3 runs 14 residues. Germline V gives CDR1 SEHNR, CDR2 FQNEAQ (reference sequence). The CDR3 DNA reads as TGTGCCAGCAGCTTAGCGAAGGTAGCTGATGGCTACACCTTC. Amino acids: CASSLAKVADGYTF. The full variable domain, with the rest looked up from reference TRBV7-9 and TRBJ1-2, is DTGVSQNPRHKITKRGQNVTFRCDPISEHNRLYWYRQTLGQGPEFLTYFQNEAQLEKSRLLSDRFSAERPKGSFSTLEIQRTEQGDSAMYLCASSLAKVADGYTFGSGTRLTVV.

The rearrangement joins TRBV6-8 to TRBJ1-6; the match to TRBD1 covers 11 bases. The V gene end was trimmed by 6 bases and the J gene end by 8 bases; junction bases not matched to a gene: 3. CDR1 and CDR2 (germline): MNHGY, SAAAGT. This CDR3 comprises 14 residues. The DNA of the CDR3 is TGTGCCAGCAGAATGGGACAGGGGGATTCACCCCTCCACTTT. This gives the protein CASRMGQGDSPLHF.

This chain joins TRBV7-9 and TRBJ2-1, with D possibly matching TRBD1 (6 bases). Looked up from germline, CDR1 is SEHNR and CDR2 is FQNEAQ (reference sequence). Trimming removed 4 bases at V and 2 bases at J, with 9 bases between. CDR3 length: 14 residues. The CDR3 spells CASSWRQAYNEQFF. The CDR3 bases are TGTGCCAGCAGCTGGAGACAGGCCTACAATGAGCAGTTCTTC.

The chain combines TRBV10-2 with TRBJ2-2; possible D gene TRBD2, 6 bases. Germline lookup yields CDR1 WSHSY and CDR2 SAAADI. This CDR3 region has 15 residues. Trimming took 4 bases from V and 1 from J, leaving 10 bases between them. The CDR3 region is CASSAWGGNTGELFF. In DNA, the CDR3 is TGCGCCAGCAGTGCCTGGGGAGGGAACACCGGGGAGCTGTTTTTT.

J is TRBJ2-1 and V is TRBV7-8; TRBD1 aligns across 11 bases. The CDR3 runs 16 residues. The V gene's germline CDR1 is SGHVS and CDR2 FQNEAQ. V was pared by 4 bases and J by 3 bases, with 5 bases of the junction left unmatched. CDR3: CASSSTGTGGYNEQFF. Written as DNA, the CDR3 is TGTGCCAGCAGCTCTACCGGGACAGGGGGCTACAATGAGCAGTTCTTC.

This clone was recorded once. This chain joins TRBV5-5 and TRBJ1-2; D is possibly TRBD1 (5 bases). In germline, CDR1 is SGHKS, CDR2 YYEKEE (reference sequence). Trimming cost V 5 bases and J 4 bases, with 9 bases left between them. The CDR3 extends over 12 amino acids. The CDR3 DNA reads as TGTGCCAGCAGGCATGACAGCTATGGCTACACCTTC. Its translation is CASRHDSYGYTF.

The gene calls are TRBV6-5 and TRBJ2-3; D gene unclear. The CDR3 loop spans 13 amino acids. Germline CDR1 and CDR2: MNHEY and SVGAGI. With 6 bases removed from V and 4 bases from J, the gap between germline ends came to 11 bases. The DNA of the CDR3 is TGTGCCAGCAGGAAAGACACGGCAGATACGCAGTATTTT. It yields the protein CASRKDTADTQYF.

As regards this clone: The same CDR3 arises from other DNA sequences in this sample as well. The chain recombines TRBV7-2 with TRBJ1-5, with a weak D call TRBD1 (5 bases). Trimming pared 3 bases from V and 3 bases from J, leaving 9 bases between. This CDR3 has 14 amino acids. In germline, CDR1 is SGHTA, CDR2 FQGNSA. The CDR3 nucleotides are TGTGCCAGCAGCTTGGGGGGTTTCAATCAGCCCCAGCATTTT. Amino acids: CASSLGGFNQPQHF.

The rearrangement uses TRBV28 and TRBJ2-7; maybe TRBD2 (5 bases). The CDR3 length is 15 residues. Trimming took off 5 bases at V and 1 base at J, with 15 bases between the two ends. Germline CDR1 MDHEN, CDR2 SYDVKM. The CDR3 coding sequence is TGTGCCAGCAGTACTAGGCTACAAACTTCCTACGAGCAGTACTTC. Its translation is CASSTRLQTSYEQYF.

V is TRBV13 and J is TRBJ2-7; D ambiguous. Trimming took 1 base from V and 6 from J, leaving 10 bases between them. Germline CDR1 PRHDT, CDR2 FYEKMQ (reference sequence). There are 13 residues in the CDR3. CDR3 sequence: CASSLVGSPEQYF. In DNA, the CDR3 is TGTGCCAGCAGCTTAGTGGGCAGCCCCGAGCAGTACTTC.